A single sample is the source of the 8 T cell receptor beta chains below, sequenced in a study of CD4 T cells in relation to SARS-CoV-2 and coronaviruses. Which antigens these TCRs recognize remains unknown. Before the COVID-19 pandemic, during about 2011-2019, CD4+ T cells were taken from unexposed donors. The cells were cultured for approximately ten days before CD4+ T cells were isolated. TCRdb keeps only in-frame clones here, not all; method: immunoSEQ multiplex PCR. The table includes some 17,000 clones, 70% to 85% detected once. Sample: CD4+ T cells from PBMCs, cultured in vitro. The receptors here all came from a human donor in good health.

This chain uses TRBV9 with TRBJ1-5, with 7 bases fitting TRBD1. The CDR3 consists of 15 residues. V was clipped by 5 bases and J by 9 bases; unmatched bases: 14. CDR1 and CDR2 from the germline V gene are SGDLS and YYNGEE. The CDR3 region is CASSQTGTVGRPQHF. In DNA, the CDR3 is TGTGCCAGCAGTCAGACCGGGACAGTGGGGCGGCCCCAGCATTTT.

This clone was detected a few times. The CDR3 protein is CASRTGLAGGINEQFF. The CDR3 DNA reads TGTGCCAGTAGAACCGGACTAGCGGGAGGGATCAATGAGCAGTTCTTC. The V gene is TRBV19, the J gene TRBJ2-1; 15 bases match TRBD2. Germline V gene lookup returns CDR1 LNHDA and CDR2 SQIVND (reference sequence). Trimming removed 6 bases from V and 6 bases from J; junction bases left unmatched: 6. CDR3 length: 16 amino acids. Complete variable domain (other parts from reference TRBV19 and TRBJ2-1): DGGITQSPKYLFRKEGQNVTLSCEQNLNHDAMYWYRQDPGQGLRLIYYSQIVNDFQKGDIAEGYSVSREKKESFPLTVTSAQKNPTAFYLCASRTGLAGGINEQFFGPGTRLTVL.

V gene TRBV9 combines with J gene TRBJ1-3; a possible D gene is TRBD1 (6 bases). The CDR3 is made up of 15 amino acids. Germline V gene sequence: CDR1 SGDLS, CDR2 YYNGEE. The ends were cut back, 7 bases at V and 0 bases at J, with 14 bases in the middle. This CDR3 reads CASSKGGSSGNTIYF. CDR3 bases: TGTGCCAGCTCTAAGGGGGGAAGCTCTGGAAACACCATATATTTT.

The chain uses TRBV2 and TRBJ2-7; D is perhaps TRBD1 (6 bases). The CDR3 spans 11 residues. Germline loops: CDR1 SNHLY, CDR2 FYNNEI. V dropped 7 bases and J dropped 7 bases, with 11 bases sitting between them. The CDR3 spells CASMGQGEQYF. In DNA form, the CDR3 reads TGTGCCAGCATGGGGCAGGGGGAGCAGTACTTC.

The chain couples TRBV6-6 to TRBJ2-1; D might be TRBD2 (7 bases). This CDR3 comprises 16 residues. Trimming pared 7 bases from V and 0 bases from J, leaving 16 bases between. Germline V CDR1 and CDR2: MNHNY, SVGAGI (reference sequence). The CDR3 bases are TGTGCCAGCAATAAATGGGGGGGCGACTCCTACAATGAGCAGTTCTTC. This encodes CASNKWGGDSYNEQFF.

This chain connects TRBV5-6 to TRBJ1-1; D gene uncertain. V lost 4 bases and J lost 6, with 13 bases in between. CDR1 and CDR2 from the germline V gene are SGHDT and YYEEEE. This CDR3 region has 13 residues. The CDR3 DNA reads TGTGCCAGCAGCCAAGGCTGGGTCCCTGAAGCTTTCTTT. This encodes CASSQGWVPEAFF.

The rearrangement links TRBV2 to TRBJ2-4; no reliable D call. V dropped 4 bases and J dropped 2 bases, with 9 bases sitting between them. This CDR3 contains 14 residues. CDR1 and CDR2 from the germline V gene are SNHLY and FYNNEI. The CDR3 is CASSVTASKNIQYF. The CDR3 DNA follows: TGTGCCAGCAGTGTTACGGCCTCCAAAAACATTCAGTACTTC.

The V gene is TRBV4-1, the J gene TRBJ2-1; 7 bases are a match to TRBD2. This CDR3 region has 15 residues. The V gene end was trimmed by 4 bases and the J gene end by 6 bases; junction bases not matched to a gene: 9. Germline CDR1 reads MGHRA; CDR2 reads YSYEKL. CDR3 sequence: CASSPPLGTTNEQFF. The CDR3 bases are TGCGCCAGCAGCCCCCCCTTGGGGACTACCAATGAGCAGTTCTTC.